The rows below give T cell receptor beta chains drawn from one sample of a study of control samples from healthy donors and cancer patients. Produced via immunoSEQ multiplex PCR; TCRdb's table is partial and in-frame only. Here the sample spans about 120,000 clones, over 90% being singletons. Sequencing was done on a sample of blood. The receptor source for this set is a young man in good health. CDR3s include the opening cysteine and the closing phenylalanine or tryptophan. A D gene is named only where the DNA matches it firmly. Not all rows give a size; the values are once, few, many and, for expanded clones, a class.

v_call	clone_size	d_call	j_call	cdr3_nt	cdr3_aa
TRBV10-3	NA	TRBD1	TRBJ1-2	TGTGCCATCAGATCGACAGGGGACTATGGCTACACCTTC	CAIRSTGDYGYTF
TRBV19	NA	NA	TRBJ1-2	TGTGCCAGTAGTATTGTGGCTTCTCGGAACTATGGCTACACCTTC	CASSIVASRNYGYTF
TRBV19	NA	NA	TRBJ1-2	TGTGCCAGTACGCTCGGCAGACTCTATGGCTACACCTTC	CASTLGRLYGYTF
TRBV21-1	NA	NA	TRBJ1-1	TGTGCCAGCAGCAAAGCGGGGAAGAGGACTGAAGCTTTCTTT	CASSKAGKRTEAFF
TRBV30	NA	NA	TRBJ1-6	TGTGCCTGGGCCCCGGACGCTTCGAATTCACCCCTCCACTTT	CAWAPDASNSPLHF
TRBV10-1	NA	TRBD1	TRBJ1-1	TGCGCCAGCAGTAGGTCCAGGACAGGGGGCACTGAAGCTTTCTTT	CASSRSRTGGTEAFF
TRBV30	NA	TRBD2	TRBJ2-5	TGTGCCTGGAGTCAGCTGGCTAGCGGGGACGAGACCCAGTACTTC	CAWSQLASGDETQYF
TRBV5-1	NA	TRBD1	TRBJ2-2	TGCGCCAGCAGCATCGACAGGGGGCTCGGGGAGCTGTTTTTT	CASSIDRGLGELFF
TRBV5-6	once	TRBD1	TRBJ2-1	TGTGCCAGCAGCTACAGGGGGAATGAGCAGTTCTTC	CASSYRGNEQFF
TRBV3-1/TRBV3-2	NA	TRBD2	TRBJ2-3	TGTGCCAGCAGCCAGAGCGGGGGTACAGATACGCAGTATTTT	CASSQSGGTDTQYF
TRBV11-2	NA	NA	TRBJ2-5	TGTGCCAGCAGCTTAGGATGGTCGGACAGACTCCAAGAGACCCAGTACTTC	CASSLGWSDRLQETQYF
TRBV5-5	NA	NA	TRBJ1-2	TGTGCCAGCAGCCAGGTGGGGCCCCCCGGAGTTAACTATGGCTACACCTTC	CASSQVGPPGVNYGYTF
TRBV11-2	once	NA	TRBJ1-1	TGTGCCAGCAGCTTAGGCGTTTCAGCAAACACTGAAGCTTTCTTT	CASSLGVSANTEAFF
TRBV27	once	NA	TRBJ1-2	TGTGCCAGCAGTTTTGGGCCCGGAATGTCCGCCGGCTACACCTTC	CASSFGPGMSAGYTF
TRBV13	NA	NA	TRBJ2-1	TGTGCCAGCAGCTTAGATACTGAGCAGTTCTTC	CASSLDTEQFF
TRBV7-9	NA	NA	TRBJ2-6	TGTGCCAGCAGCTTTCAGGGGTTTGTGGCCAACGTCCTGACTTTC	CASSFQGFVANVLTF
TRBV7-5	NA	NA	TRBJ1-2	TGTGCCAGAAGCTTAAGGGGTCAGGGGACCTCTAACTATGGCTACACCTTC	CARSLRGQGTSNYGYTF
TRBV4-1	few	NA	TRBJ1-5	TGCGCCAGCAGCGTGAGCGGGGCCTCTAGCAATCAGCCCCAGCATTTT	CASSVSGASSNQPQHF
TRBV7-6	NA	NA	TRBJ1-3	TGTGCCAGCAGCTTAGGGTCCGGAGGGGGCTCTGGAAACACCATATATTTT	CASSLGSGGGSGNTIYF
TRBV3-1/TRBV3-2	NA	NA	TRBJ2-1	TGTGCCAGCAGCCAAGAAAGGGAGCAGTTCTTC	CASSQEREQFF
TRBV7-6	NA	NA	TRBJ1-3	TGTGCCAGCAGCTTAGGATCCAAAGGGTCCGGAAACACCATATATTTT	CASSLGSKGSGNTIYF
TRBV28	NA	NA	TRBJ1-2	TGTGCCAGCAGCGAACTGCATAACTATGGCTACACCTTC	CASSELHNYGYTF
TRBV27	NA	TRBD1	TRBJ2-4	TGTGCCAGCAGTCTAGGGACAGGCGGGAAAAACATTCAGTACTTC	CASSLGTGGKNIQYF
TRBV5-1	NA	NA	TRBJ2-7	TGCGCCAGCAGCTTGGTTCAGGGAATGATCTACGAGCAGTACTTC	CASSLVQGMIYEQYF
TRBV3-1/TRBV3-2	NA	TRBD1	TRBJ2-3	TGTGCCAGCAGCCAAACTAGGACAGGCCAAGATACGCAGTATTTT	CASSQTRTGQDTQYF
TRBV6-5	NA	NA	TRBJ1-4	TGTGCCAGCAGTTACTCTAGGGGTCGGAGTGAAAAACTGTTTTTT	CASSYSRGRSEKLFF
TRBV10-3	NA	NA	TRBJ2-4	TGTGCCATCAGTGTCCTAAATATAGCCAAAAACATTCAGTACTTC	CAISVLNIAKNIQYF
TRBV2	NA	TRBD2	TRBJ2-7	TGTGCCAGCAGCGATTTAGCGGGGGCCATCAGAGTCTTC	CASSDLAGAIRVF
TRBV12-3/TRBV12-4	NA	TRBD2	TRBJ2-5	TGTGCCAGCAGTTGGGCGGGGGGGACCCAGTACTTC	CASSWAGGTQYF
TRBV19	NA	NA	TRBJ1-1	TGTGCCAGTAGTATGCCTAATGGACTCATGAACACTGAAGCTTTCTTT	CASSMPNGLMNTEAFF
TRBV6-5	NA	NA	TRBJ1-2	TGTGCCAGCAGTTACGGGGTTCGGACCCGGGGCCTAGGCTACACCTTC	CASSYGVRTRGLGYTF
TRBV6-5	NA	NA	TRBJ1-2	TGTGCCAGCAGCCCCTGGGGTAACTATGGCTACACCTTC	CASSPWGNYGYTF
TRBV7-2	NA	NA	TRBJ1-2	TGTGCCAGCAGCCACGGTGGGGGAAACTATGGCTACACCTTC	CASSHGGGNYGYTF
TRBV9	NA	NA	TRBJ1-1	TGTGCCAGCAGCCGCGGGACACTCACAAGGAACACTGAAGCTTTCTTT	CASSRGTLTRNTEAFF
TRBV28	NA	TRBD2	TRBJ2-7	TGTGCCAGCAGTTGGGCTTTGGGGGGGACTAGCGGGGCGTACGAGCAGTACTTC	CASSWALGGTSGAYEQYF
TRBV2	NA	NA	TRBJ1-2	TGTGCCAGCAGTGAATCGGGCAATTATGGCTACACCTTC	CASSESGNYGYTF
TRBV30	NA	NA	TRBJ1-2	TGTGCCTGGAAGGTAGGGGCTAGTGGCTACACCTTC	CAWKVGASGYTF
TRBV9	NA	NA	TRBJ2-3	TGTGCCAGCAATTTAGGTGACCCCACAGATACGCAGTATTTT	CASNLGDPTDTQYF
TRBV5-1	NA	NA	TRBJ2-7	TGCGCCAGCAGCCCCGGAGCGGCGGAGCAGTACTTC	CASSPGAAEQYF
TRBV6-5	NA	NA	TRBJ1-1	TGTGCCAGCAGTTACCTGAACAGCTTCAACACTGAAGCTTTCTTT	CASSYLNSFNTEAFF
TRBV7-2	once	NA	TRBJ2-5	TGTGCCAGCAGCCCACGTAGGACCCAGTACTTC	CASSPRRTQYF
TRBV24-1	NA	TRBD1	TRBJ1-5	TGTGCCACCAGTGATCGGGACAGGCTTCTAGTCCTCTATAGCAATCAGCCCCAGCATTTT	CATSDRDRLLVLYSNQPQHF
TRBV27	NA	NA	TRBJ1-1	TGTGCCAGCAGTTATCGGGGACGTCGGAACACTGAAGCTTTCTTT	CASSYRGRRNTEAFF
TRBV10-1	NA	NA	TRBJ2-2	TGCGCCAGCGGGGCAGTGAACACCGGGGAGCTGTTTTTT	CASGAVNTGELFF
TRBV11-2	NA	NA	TRBJ2-5	TGTGCCAGCAGCTTAGGAGTAGCAGCTGGGGGGGAGACCCAGTACTTC	CASSLGVAAGGETQYF
TRBV3-1/TRBV3-2	NA	TRBD1	TRBJ2-7	TGTGCCAGCACGGACAGGCGTTTCCCAGGGGAGCAGTACTTC	CASTDRRFPGEQYF
TRBV5-1	NA	NA	TRBJ1-1	TGCGCCAGCAGCTTGGAAGGGCGAACTGAAGCTTTCTTT	CASSLEGRTEAFF
TRBV6-5	NA	NA	TRBJ1-1	TGTGCCAGCAGTCTTAGGAACACTGAAGCTTTCTTT	CASSLRNTEAFF
TRBV2	NA	NA	TRBJ2-7	TGTGCCAGCAGTGACCCCGGGACGTTATCCTACGAGCAGTACTTC	CASSDPGTLSYEQYF
TRBV12-3/TRBV12-4	NA	NA	TRBJ1-2	TGTGCCAGCAGTCCAGGGGACATCTATGGCTACACCTTC	CASSPGDIYGYTF
TRBV11-1	NA	TRBD1	TRBJ1-2	TGTGCCAGCAGCTTAGCGGGGACAGGGAGAGGCTACACCTTC	CASSLAGTGRGYTF